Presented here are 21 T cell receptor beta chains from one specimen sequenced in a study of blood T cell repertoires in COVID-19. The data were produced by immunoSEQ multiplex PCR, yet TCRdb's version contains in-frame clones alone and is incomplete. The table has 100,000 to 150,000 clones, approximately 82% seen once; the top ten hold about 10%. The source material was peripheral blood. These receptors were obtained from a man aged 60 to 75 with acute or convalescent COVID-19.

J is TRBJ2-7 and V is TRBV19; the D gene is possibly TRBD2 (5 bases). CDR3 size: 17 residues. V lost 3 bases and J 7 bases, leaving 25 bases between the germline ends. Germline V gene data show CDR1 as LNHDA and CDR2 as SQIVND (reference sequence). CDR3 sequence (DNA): TGTGCCAGTAGTATTCGATTCGATCGGACTTCCCCTAAGGAGCAGTACTTC. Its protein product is CASSIRFDRTSPKEQYF.

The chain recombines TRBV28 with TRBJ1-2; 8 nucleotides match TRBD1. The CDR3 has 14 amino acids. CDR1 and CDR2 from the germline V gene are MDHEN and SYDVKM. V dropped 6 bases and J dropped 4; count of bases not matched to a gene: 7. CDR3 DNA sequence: TGTGCCAGCAGCGGGACAGGTGCACTCTATGGCTACACCTTC. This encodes CASSGTGALYGYTF.

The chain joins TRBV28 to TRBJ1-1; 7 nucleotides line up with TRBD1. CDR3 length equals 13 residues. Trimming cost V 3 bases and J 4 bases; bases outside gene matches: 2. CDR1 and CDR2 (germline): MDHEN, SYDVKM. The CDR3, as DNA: TGTGCCAGCAGTTTGACAGGGAGCACTGAAGCTTTCTTT. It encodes CASSLTGSTEAFF. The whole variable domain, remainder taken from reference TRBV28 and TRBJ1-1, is DVKVTQSSRYLVKRTGEKVFLECVQDMDHENMFWYRQDPGLGLRLIYFSYDVKMKEKGDIPEGYSVSREKKERFSLILESASTNQTSMYLCASSLTGSTEAFFGQGTRLTVV.

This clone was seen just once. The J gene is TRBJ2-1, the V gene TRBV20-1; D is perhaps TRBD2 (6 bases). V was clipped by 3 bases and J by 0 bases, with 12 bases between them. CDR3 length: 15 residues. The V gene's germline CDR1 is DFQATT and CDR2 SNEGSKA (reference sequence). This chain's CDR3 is CSASWEARSYNEQFF. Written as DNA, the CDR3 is TGCAGTGCTAGTTGGGAGGCTCGCTCCTACAATGAGCAGTTCTTC.

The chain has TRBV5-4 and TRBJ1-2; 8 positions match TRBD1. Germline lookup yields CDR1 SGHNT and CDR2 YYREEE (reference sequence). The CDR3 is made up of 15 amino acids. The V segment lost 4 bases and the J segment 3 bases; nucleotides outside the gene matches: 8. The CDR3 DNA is TGTGCCAGCAGCCTCTGGACAGGGTGGGACTATGGCTACACCTTC. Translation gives CASSLWTGWDYGYTF.

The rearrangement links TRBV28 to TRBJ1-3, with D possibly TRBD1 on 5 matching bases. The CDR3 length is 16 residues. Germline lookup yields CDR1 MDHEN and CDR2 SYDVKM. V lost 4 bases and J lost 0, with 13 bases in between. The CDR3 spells CASSSQTVPSGNTIYF. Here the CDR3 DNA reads TGTGCCAGCAGTTCCCAGACAGTTCCCTCTGGAAACACCATATATTTT.

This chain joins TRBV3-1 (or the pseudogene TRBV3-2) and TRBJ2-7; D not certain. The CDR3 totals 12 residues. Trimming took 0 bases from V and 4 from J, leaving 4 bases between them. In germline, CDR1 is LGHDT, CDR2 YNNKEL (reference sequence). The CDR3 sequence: CASSQDQYEQYF. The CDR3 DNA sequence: TGTGCCAGCAGCCAAGACCAATACGAGCAGTACTTC.

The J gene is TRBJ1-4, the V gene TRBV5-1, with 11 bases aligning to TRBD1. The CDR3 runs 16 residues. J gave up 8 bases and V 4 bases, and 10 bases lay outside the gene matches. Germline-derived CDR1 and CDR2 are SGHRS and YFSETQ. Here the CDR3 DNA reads TGCGCCAGCAGCGCCCAGGGACAGGGGGAGAGGGAAAAACTGTTTTTT. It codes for CASSAQGQGEREKLFF.

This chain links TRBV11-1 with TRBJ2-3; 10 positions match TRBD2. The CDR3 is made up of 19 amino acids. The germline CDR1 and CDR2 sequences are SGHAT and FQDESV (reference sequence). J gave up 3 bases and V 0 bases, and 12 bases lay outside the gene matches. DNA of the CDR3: TGTGCCAGCAGCTTAGCGAGGGTCTCTAGCGGGAGATGGACAGATACGCAGTATTTT. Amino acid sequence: CASSLARVSSGRWTDTQYF. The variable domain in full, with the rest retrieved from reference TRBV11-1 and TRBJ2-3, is EAEVAQSPRYKITEKSQAVAFWCDPISGHATLYWYRQILGQGPELLVQFQDESVVDDSQLPKDRFSAERLKGVDSTLKIQPAELGDSAMYLCASSLARVSSGRWTDTQYFGPGTRLTVL.

Here the CDR3 reads CAWVYSYGYTF. In nucleotides, the CDR3 is TGTGCCTGGGTTTACAGTTATGGCTACACCTTC. The chain joins TRBV30 to TRBJ1-2; unclear D gene. Trimming pared 5 bases from V and 5 bases from J, leaving 9 bases between. Germline V gives CDR1 GTSNPN, CDR2 SVGIG (reference sequence). CDR3 length: 11 residues. Drawing the rest from reference TRBV30 and TRBJ1-2, the complete variable domain is SQTIHQWPATLVQPVGSPLSLECTVEGTSNPNLYWYRQAAGRGLQLLFYSVGIGQISSEVPQNLSASRPQDRQFILSSKKLLLSDSGFYLCAWVYSYGYTFGSGTRLTVV.

CDR3 amino acids: CATSDQARGRVRELFF. The CDR3, as DNA: TGTGCCACCAGTGATCAAGCCAGGGGGCGAGTCAGGGAGCTGTTTTTT. V and J are TRBV24-1 and TRBJ2-2, with TRBD1 matching over 8 bases. The CDR3 spans 16 residues. Trimming at V came to 3 bases and at J to 9 bases, leaving 11 bases not matched to a gene. The germline V gene encodes CDR1 KGHDR and CDR2 SFDVKD.

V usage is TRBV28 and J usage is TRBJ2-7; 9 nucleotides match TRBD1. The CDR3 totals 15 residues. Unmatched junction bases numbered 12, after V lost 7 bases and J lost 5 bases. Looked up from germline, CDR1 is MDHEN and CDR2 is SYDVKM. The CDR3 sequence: CASIKTGGLTHEQYF. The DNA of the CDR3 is TGTGCCAGCATTAAAACAGGGGGCCTTACCCACGAGCAGTACTTC.

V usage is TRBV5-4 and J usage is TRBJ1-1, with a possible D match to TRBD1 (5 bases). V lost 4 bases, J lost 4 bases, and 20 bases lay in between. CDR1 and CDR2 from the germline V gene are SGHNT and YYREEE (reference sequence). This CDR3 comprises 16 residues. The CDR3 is CASSPRDAGRGTEAFF. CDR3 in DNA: TGTGCCAGCAGCCCCCGCGATGCGGGGAGGGGCACTGAAGCTTTCTTT. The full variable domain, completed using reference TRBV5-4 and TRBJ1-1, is ETGVTQSPTHLIKTRGQQVTLRCSSQSGHNTVSWYQQALGQGPQFIFQYYREEENGRGNFPPRFSGLQFPNYSSELNVNALELDDSALYLCASSPRDAGRGTEAFFGQGTRLTVV.

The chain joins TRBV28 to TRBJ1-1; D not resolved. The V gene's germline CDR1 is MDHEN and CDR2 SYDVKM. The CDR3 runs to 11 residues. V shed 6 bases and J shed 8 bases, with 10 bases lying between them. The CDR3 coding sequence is TGTGCCAGCAGGACACTAGAGGAAGCTTTCTTT. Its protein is CASRTLEEAFF.

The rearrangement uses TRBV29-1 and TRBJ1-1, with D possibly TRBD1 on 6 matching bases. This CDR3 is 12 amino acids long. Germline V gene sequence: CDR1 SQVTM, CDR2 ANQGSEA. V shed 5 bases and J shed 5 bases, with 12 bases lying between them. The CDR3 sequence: CSVLQGWTEAFF. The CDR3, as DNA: TGCAGCGTTCTTCAGGGGTGGACTGAAGCTTTCTTT.

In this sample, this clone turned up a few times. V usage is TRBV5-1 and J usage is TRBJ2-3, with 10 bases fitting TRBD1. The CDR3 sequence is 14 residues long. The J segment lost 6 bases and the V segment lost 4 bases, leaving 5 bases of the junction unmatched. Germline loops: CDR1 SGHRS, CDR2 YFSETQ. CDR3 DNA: TGCGCCAGCAGCCTCGGGACAGGGGCGGATACGCAGTATTTT. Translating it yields CASSLGTGADTQYF.

The CDR3 loop is CASSESRARGDGYTF. The CDR3 bases are TGTGCCAGCAGTGAAAGCCGGGCCAGGGGGGATGGCTACACCTTC. The chain has TRBV2 and TRBJ1-2, with 7 bases matching TRBD1. The CDR3 is 15 residues long. With 2 bases clipped from V and 6 bases from J, the junction kept 9 bases outside the gene matches. The germline V gene has CDR1 SNHLY and CDR2 FYNNEI.

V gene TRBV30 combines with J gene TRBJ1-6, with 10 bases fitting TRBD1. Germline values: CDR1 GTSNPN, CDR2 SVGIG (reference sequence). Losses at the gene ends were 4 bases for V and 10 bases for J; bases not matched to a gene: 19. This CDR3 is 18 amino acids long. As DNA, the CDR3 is TGTGCCTGGACCGGGACAGGGGATTTCAGAGTGTGGAACTCACCCCTCCACTTT. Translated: CAWTGTGDFRVWNSPLHF.

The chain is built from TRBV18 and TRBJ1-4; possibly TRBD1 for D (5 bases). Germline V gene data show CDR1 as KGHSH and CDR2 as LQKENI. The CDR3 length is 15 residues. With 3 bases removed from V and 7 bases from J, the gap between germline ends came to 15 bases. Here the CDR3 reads CASSPRRGSSEKLFF. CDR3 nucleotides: TGTGCCAGCTCACCCCGGCGGGGGAGTAGTGAAAAACTGTTTTTT.

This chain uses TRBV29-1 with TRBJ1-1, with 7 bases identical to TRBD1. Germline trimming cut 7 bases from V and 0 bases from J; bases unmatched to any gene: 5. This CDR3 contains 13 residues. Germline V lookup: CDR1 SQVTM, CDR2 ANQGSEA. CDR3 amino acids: CSAQTGMNTEAFF. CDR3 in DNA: TGCAGCGCTCAGACAGGGATGAACACTGAAGCTTTCTTT.

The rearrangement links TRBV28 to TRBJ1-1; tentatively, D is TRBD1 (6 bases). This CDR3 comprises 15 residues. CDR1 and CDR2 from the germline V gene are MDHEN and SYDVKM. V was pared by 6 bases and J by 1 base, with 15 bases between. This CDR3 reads CASSRLTGQNTEAFF. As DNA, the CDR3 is TGTGCCAGCAGCCGCCTAACAGGGCAGAACACTGAAGCTTTCTTT.